The source of this T cell receptor beta chain is a study of blood T cell repertoires in COVID-19. In the study overall: Sites in the United States, Italy and Spain provided acute and convalescent COVID-19 samples. T cells, B-cell-depleted T cells, or PBMCs supplied cDNA or gDNA.

The method was immunoSEQ multiplex PCR; TCRdb's version includes in-frame clones alone and lacks a portion of them. The sample includes around 140,000 clones, over 70% of them seen just once. Germline values: CDR1 KGHSH, CDR2 LQKENI. The CDR3 sequence is 13 residues long. V lost 6 bases, J lost 12 bases, and 7 bases stayed unmatched. The receptor was derived from a woman aged 55-70 years with acute or convalescent COVID-19. V and J are TRBV18 and TRBJ2-7; TRBD2 aligns across 14 bases. Sequenced sample: peripheral blood. The CDR3 nucleotides are TGTGCCAGCTCGTCGGGACTAGCGGGAGCGTCGTACTTC. Its translation: CASSSGLAGASYF.